The clone carrying this T cell receptor (beta chain) was picked up many times. Its antigen is currently unknown. This sample was taken from a study of T-cell reconstitution after alpha-beta-depleted transplantation in children. Unique molecular identifiers tagged the TCRbeta library. Using its own MiXCR run on the PCR reads, TCRdb lists one record per CDR3 protein. The repertoire holds 250,000 to 300,000 distinct CDR3 sequences, with 11% as singletons. Per germline, CDR1 SGHRS and CDR2 YFSETQ. This CDR3 has 16 residues. V lost 3 bases, J lost 7 bases, and 5 bases stayed unmatched. General study results and limits: By one year post-transplant, T-cell counts and diversity largely arose from T cells that were newly produced. Expanded graft clones numbering several hundred reportedly gave rise to alpha-beta T cells about two months after transplant.

This material consisted of peripheral blood, taken 180 days after TCRalphabeta/CD19-depleted stem cell transplant. V is TRBV5-1 and J is TRBJ2-2; 14 bases map to TRBD2. This TCR was sampled from a male patient between 2 and 15 years old who had a stem cell transplant for chronic granulomatous disease, so the T cells may come from the graft donor. In DNA, the CDR3 is TGCGCCAGCAGCTCGGGACTAGCGGGAGCGGACGGGGAGCTGTTTTTT. Amino acid sequence: CASSSGLAGADGELFF. Drawing the rest from reference TRBV5-1 and TRBJ2-2, the complete variable domain is KAGVTQTPRYLIKTRGQQVTLSCSPISGHRSVSWYQQTPGQGLQFLFEYFSETQRNKGNFPGRFSGRQFSNSRSEMNVSTLELGDSALYLCASSSGLAGADGELFFGEGSRLTVL.